This TCR beta chain was sequenced for a study of T-cell memory formation after mild COVID-19. This CDR3 spans 14 amino acids. V lost 5 bases, J lost 1 base, and 3 bases stayed unmatched. Germline assignment: CDR1 SGHVS and CDR2 FQNEAQ. Within the sample, this clonotype is medium-sized. MiXCR was run by TCRdb on the 5' RACE reads, yielding one entry per CDR3 protein. The sample yields around 47,000 distinct CDR3 sequences, 8% to 10% seen once. This clonotype originated in an adult woman who had mild COVID-19 (a few samples of this study predate the infection). Cell type and time point are not known. The chain uses TRBV7-8 and TRBJ1-1; TRBD1 aligns across 8 bases. Input material: PBMCs or a T cell subset sorted from them (not recorded which). This chain's CDR3 is CASSRGQGNTEAFF. CDR3 sequence (DNA): TGTGCCAGCAGCCGAGGACAGGGGAACACTGAAGCTTTCTTT.